These 30 T cell receptor beta chains share one sample of origin, sequenced in a study of cytomegalovirus exposure and HLA in healthy donors. The PCR made use of 60 Vbeta and 13 Jbeta primers. The repertoire was sequenced with immunoSEQ multiplex PCR; TCRdb's copy has only in-frame clones and lacks some. This table holds under 120,000 clones, 60% to 85% found once. Sample: PBMCs. The receptors stem from a female donor in good health and CMV-seropositive.

This clone has just one count. CDR3 nucleotide sequence: TGTGCCAGCAGGTCACAGGGGGCGCGTGGCTACACCTTC. It yields the protein CASRSQGARGYTF. This chain connects TRBV27 to TRBJ1-2, with 9 bases that match TRBD1. V trimming: 6 bases; J trimming: 7 bases; junction bases outside the gene matches: 6. CDR3 length: 13 residues. Per the germline V gene, CDR1 is MNHEY and CDR2 is SMNVEV (reference sequence).

Of note for this clone: Its ends do not fully match the called genes, so a read error is possible. The rearrangement uses TRBV5-6 and TRBJ2-7; 8 bases match TRBD2. Germline lookup yields CDR1 SGHDT and CDR2 YYEEEE. CDR3 length equals 14 residues. The CDR3 DNA sequence: TGTGCCAGCAGCTGGGGGCTCGAGGCTAGCGGGCACCACTTC. It encodes CASSWGLEASGHHF.

This clone occurred once. V is TRBV7-9 and J is TRBJ2-2; TRBD2 agrees at 7 bases. The CDR3 totals 14 residues. Per germline, CDR1 SEHNR and CDR2 FQNEAQ (reference sequence). The V gene end was trimmed by 7 bases and the J gene end by 2 bases; junction bases not matched to a gene: 4. This CDR3 reads CASKGTTNTGELFF. DNA for the CDR3: TGTGCCAGCAAAGGGACTACCAACACCGGGGAGCTGTTTTTT.

A single count supports this clone. The chain joins TRBV2 to TRBJ2-2; 9 bases are a match to TRBD2. Looked up from germline, CDR1 is SNHLY and CDR2 is FYNNEI. V shed 6 bases and J 7 bases; nucleotides not matched to a gene: 6. CDR3 length: 14 amino acids. CDR3 coding DNA: TGTGCCAGCAGCACCGGGACTAGCAGCGGGGAGCTGTTTTTT. It specifies CASSTGTSSGELFF.

The CDR3 region has the DNA TGTGCCAGCAGCTTAGCGCCGACGCCTCAAGAGACCCAGTACTTC. Translating gives CASSLAPTPQETQYF. The chain recombines TRBV5-5 with TRBJ2-5; D is uncertain. V was cut by 2 bases and J by 2 bases, with 13 bases left in between. The CDR3 is 15 residues long. Germline V lookup: CDR1 SGHKS, CDR2 YYEKEE (reference sequence). Looking up the rest from reference TRBV5-5 and TRBJ2-5 gives the full variable domain: DAGVTQSPTHLIKTRGQQVTLRCSPISGHKSVSWYQQVLGQGPQFIFQYYEKEERGRGNFPDRFSARQFPNYSSELNVNALLLGDSALYLCASSLAPTPQETQYFGPGTRLLVL.

This sequence joins TRBV11-2 and TRBJ2-7; D ambiguous. This CDR3 comprises 16 residues. V dropped 5 bases and J dropped 2 bases, with 19 bases sitting between them. CDR1 is SGHAT and CDR2 is FQNNGV in the germline V gene. CDR3 nucleotide sequence: TGTGCCAGCAGCCCCGGGTGGGTTTCCCCCCCCTACGAGCAGTACTTC. The encoded protein is CASSPGWVSPPYEQYF.

This chain connects TRBV6-5 to TRBJ2-1; TRBD2 agrees at 10 bases. The CDR3 is 14 residues long. Germline trimming cut 6 bases from V and 9 bases from J; bases unmatched to any gene: 8. Germline V gene data show CDR1 as MNHEY and CDR2 as SVGAGI. This CDR3 is CASRRAGGRGEQFF. The DNA for the CDR3 is TGTGCCAGCAGACGAGCGGGGGGGCGGGGTGAGCAGTTCTTC.

The chain recombines TRBV28 with TRBJ1-2; D is uncertain. The CDR3 is 16 amino acids. Trimming shortened V by 5 bases and J by 4 bases, and 20 bases separated the two germline ends. Germline V CDR1 and CDR2: MDHEN, SYDVKM. DNA of the CDR3: TGTGCCAGCAGTGCCCAATTCGGGGTGAAAGCCTATGGCTACACCTTC. Amino acids: CASSAQFGVKAYGYTF.

As DNA, the CDR3 is TGTGCCAGCAGTGAACTAGCGGGGGACACAGATACGCAGTATTTT. This encodes CASSELAGDTDTQYF. The V call is TRBV6-1, the J call TRBJ2-3; TRBD2 agrees at 10 bases. This CDR3 has 15 residues. The ends lost 2 bases at V and 2 bases at J; junction bases unmatched: 1. Looked up from germline, CDR1 is MNHNS and CDR2 is SASEGT.

The chain links TRBV20-1 to TRBJ2-1; weak D call: TRBD1 (6 bases). The V end was cut by 4 bases, the J end by 8 bases, with 9 bases between. This CDR3 has 11 amino acids. The germline CDR1 and CDR2 sequences are DFQATT and SNEGSKA (reference sequence). The CDR3 protein is CSATGQYEQFF. The CDR3 DNA reads TGCAGTGCTACCGGACAGTATGAGCAGTTCTTC.

This clone was seen just once. The chain employs TRBV15 and TRBJ2-4; TRBD2 aligns across 7 bases. V shed 5 bases and J 0 bases; nucleotides not matched to a gene: 7. The CDR3 loop spans 16 amino acids. The V gene's germline CDR1 is LNHNV and CDR2 YYDKDF (reference sequence). The CDR3 nucleotides are TGTGCCACCAGCGGTAGCGGGTATCTAGCCAAAAACATTCAGTACTTC. Its translation is CATSGSGYLAKNIQYF.

This clone was recorded only once. The genes are TRBV19 and TRBJ2-2, with D tentatively TRBD2 (6 bases). The germline CDR1 and CDR2 sequences are LNHDA and SQIVND (reference sequence). V was cut by 2 bases and J by 8 bases, with 9 bases left in between. There are 13 residues in the CDR3. The chain's CDR3 is CASSILASGELFF. The DNA of the CDR3 is TGTGCCAGTAGTATACTAGCGTCTGGGGAGCTGTTTTTT.

This CDR3 is CSVEGTGGGYTF. CDR3 DNA sequence: TGCAGCGTTGAGGGGACAGGTGGCGGCTACACCTTC. This chain uses TRBV29-1 with TRBJ1-2, with 8 bases lining up with TRBD1. The CDR3 has 12 residues. Germline V gene sequence: CDR1 SQVTM, CDR2 ANQGSEA. V lost 3 bases and J lost 8; bases outside the gene matches: 5.

The chain couples TRBV7-2 to TRBJ1-1; a weak D match, TRBD1 (5 bases). CDR1 is SGHTA, CDR2 FQGNSA, per germline. With 5 bases removed from V and 1 base from J, the gap between germline ends came to 14 bases. The CDR3 has 15 residues. The CDR3, as DNA: TGTGCCAGCAGCCCTCCGGGGGTTCGGAACACTGAAGCTTTCTTT. Translated, it gives CASSPPGVRNTEAFF.

V usage is TRBV2 and J usage is TRBJ2-5; the match to TRBD1 covers 7 bases. Gene TRBJ2-7 matches the end of the DNA better, so the J call may be wrong. The CDR3 is 14 residues long. Germline V CDR1 and CDR2: SNHLY, FYNNEI. CDR3 DNA: TGTGCCAGCAGGAGGGGCCCCGGGACAGACGAGCAGTACTTC. Amino acids: CASRRGPGTDEQYF.

The rearrangement links TRBV5-5 to TRBJ2-7; 11 nucleotides agree with TRBD2. Germline V CDR1 and CDR2: SGHKS, YYEKEE (reference sequence). Trimming cost V 1 base and J 7 bases; bases outside gene matches: 4. CDR3 length: 14 residues. The CDR3 coding sequence is TGTGCCAGCAGCTTGACTAGCGGGGGCCGGGAGCAGTACTTC. Its translation is CASSLTSGGREQYF.

The J gene is TRBJ2-1, the V gene TRBV6-6, with 9 bases lining up with TRBD2. CDR1 and CDR2 from the germline V gene are MNHNY and SVGAGI (reference sequence). CDR3 length: 14 amino acids. V was clipped by 6 bases and J by 1 base; unmatched bases: 1. CDR3 region: CASSGLASYNEQFF. The CDR3 DNA follows: TGTGCCAGCAGCGGACTAGCGTCCTACAATGAGCAGTTCTTC.

The chain employs TRBV4-2 and TRBJ2-3; D possibly corresponds to TRBD1 (5 bases). V was shortened by 5 bases and J by 2 bases, with 17 bases between the two germline ends. The CDR3 has 16 amino acids. Germline V lookup: CDR1 LGHNA, CDR2 YNFKEQ. CDR3 sequence reads: CASSLEGDSFTDTQYF. The CDR3 coding sequence is TGTGCCAGCAGCTTGGAAGGTGACAGCTTCACAGATACGCAGTATTTT.

The chain employs TRBV19 and TRBJ2-7, with a possible D match to TRBD2 (6 bases). This CDR3 region has 16 residues. Germline CDR1 LNHDA, CDR2 SQIVND (reference sequence). V shed 4 bases and J shed 3 bases, with 19 bases lying between them. This CDR3 is CASSTGDALGGYEQYF. The CDR3, as DNA: TGTGCCAGTAGTACGGGGGACGCCCTCGGGGGCTACGAGCAGTACTTC.

In this sample, this clone turned up a few times. The rearrangement joins TRBV5-5 to TRBJ2-3, with 16 bases that match TRBD2. V was clipped by 4 bases and J by 6 bases; unmatched bases: 11. Germline V gives CDR1 SGHKS, CDR2 YYEKEE (reference sequence). The CDR3 length is 18 residues. This chain's CDR3 is CASSPTGLAGGAPDTQYF. CDR3 nucleotide sequence: TGTGCCAGCAGCCCGACGGGACTAGCGGGGGGGGCCCCGGATACGCAGTATTTT.

The V and J genes are TRBV9 and TRBJ2-5; D possibly corresponds to TRBD2 (7 bases). Germline V gene data show CDR1 as SGDLS and CDR2 as YYNGEE. The CDR3 extends over 14 amino acids. Between the trimmed V and J ends, which lost 2 bases and 5 bases, there was a span of 13 bases. Here the CDR3 reads CASSVGGLRETQYF. CDR3 DNA sequence: TGTGCCAGCAGCGTCGGGGGGCTCCGCGAGACCCAGTACTTC.

The chain combines TRBV6-6 with TRBJ2-1, with 10 bases matching TRBD2. V lost 3 bases to trimming and J lost 2 bases; unmatched junction nucleotides: 4. This CDR3 has 16 residues. Germline CDR1 reads MNHNY; CDR2 reads SVGAGI (reference sequence). Written as DNA, the CDR3 is TGTGCCAGCAGTTATACAAGCGGGGGGGCCTACAATGAGCAGTTCTTC. This encodes CASSYTSGGAYNEQFF.

This clone was picked up a small number of times. The chain is built from TRBV10-3 and TRBJ2-7; D is perhaps TRBD2 (5 bases). The CDR3 length is 14 residues. V dropped 3 bases and J dropped 0 bases, with 9 bases sitting between them. Per the germline V gene, CDR1 is ENHRY and CDR2 is SYGVKD. DNA for the CDR3: TGTGCCATCAGTGATCGAGGGAGCTCCTACGAGCAGTACTTC. It translates to CAISDRGSSYEQYF.

This CDR3 reads CASSEGAGLGSGYTF. CDR3 coding DNA: TGTGCCAGCAGTGAAGGGGCGGGGCTCGGGAGCGGCTACACCTTC. This chain joins TRBV6-1 and TRBJ1-2; D perhaps matches TRBD1 (5 bases). The germline V and J ends were trimmed by 1 base and 8 bases, with 17 bases remaining between them. This CDR3 has 15 amino acids. The germline CDR1 and CDR2 sequences are MNHNS and SASEGT.

The chain joins TRBV7-3 to TRBJ2-3; 10 nucleotides line up with TRBD1. Germline V lookup: CDR1 SGHTA, CDR2 FQGTGA. The CDR3 sequence is 13 residues long. Trimming removed 8 bases from V and 5 bases from J; junction bases left unmatched: 4. The CDR3: CASRGQGIDTQYF. The CDR3, as DNA: TGTGCCAGCCGGGGACAGGGGATAGATACGCAGTATTTT.

The V and J genes are TRBV5-1 and TRBJ1-1; a weak D match, TRBD1 (6 bases). V lost 6 bases and J 1 base, leaving 16 bases between the germline ends. CDR1 is SGHRS, CDR2 YFSETQ, per germline. The CDR3 has 15 residues. The CDR3 loop reads CASTPGDRKNTEAFF. The CDR3 region has the DNA TGCGCCAGCACCCCAGGGGACCGAAAGAACACTGAAGCTTTCTTT. Supplemented by reference TRBV5-1 and TRBJ1-1, the full variable domain reads KAGVTQTPRYLIKTRGQQVTLSCSPISGHRSVSWYQQTPGQGLQFLFEYFSETQRNKGNFPGRFSGRQFSNSRSEMNVSTLELGDSALYLCASTPGDRKNTEAFFGQGTRLTVV.

The chain employs TRBV4-1 and TRBJ2-2, with TRBD1 as a possible D gene (5 bases). CDR3 length: 16 amino acids. Trimming took off 3 bases at V and 1 base at J, with 12 bases between the two ends. Germline V lookup: CDR1 MGHRA, CDR2 YSYEKL. CDR3 sequence reads: CASSHPRRGNTGELFF. In DNA, the CDR3 is TGCGCCAGCAGCCACCCAAGAAGGGGGAACACCGGGGAGCTGTTTTTT.

The chain uses TRBV30 and TRBJ1-3, with no clear D. Germline V gives CDR1 GTSNPN, CDR2 SVGIG (reference sequence). V was shortened by 4 bases and J by 0 bases, with 10 bases between the two germline ends. The CDR3 spans 14 residues. The CDR3 loop reads CAWTSGSSGNTIYF. The DNA for the CDR3 is TGTGCCTGGACCTCGGGAAGCTCTGGAAACACCATATATTTT.

This clone appeared a single time. The rearrangement joins TRBV27 to TRBJ2-1, with 9 bases matching TRBD2. This CDR3 contains 16 residues. Germline CDR1 reads MNHEY; CDR2 reads SMNVEV (reference sequence). V shed 1 base and J 4 bases; nucleotides not matched to a gene: 5. The CDR3 region has the DNA TGTGCCAGCAGTTTATTTCTCAGCGGGGGGTACAATGAGCAGTTCTTC. It is translated as CASSLFLSGGYNEQFF.

The chain has TRBV7-3 and TRBJ2-2; 7 bases fit TRBD1. The V segment lost 5 bases and the J segment 8 bases; nucleotides outside the gene matches: 8. The CDR3 has 14 residues. Germline CDR1 and CDR2: SGHTA and FQGTGA. CDR3 protein: CASSRYQDRGELFF. The CDR3 DNA reads as TGTGCCAGCAGCCGATATCAGGACAGGGGGGAGCTGTTTTTT.